This T cell receptor (beta chain) was observed in a study of a mutant IDH1 vaccine in newly diagnosed glioma. About the research overall: Treated individuals were roughly 62% male and approximately 38% female, averaging 40.4 years of age. It was radiotherapy, temozolomide, or both that patients received previously, with most receiving both.

Time point specified: baseline, week 1 (first vaccination visit). Treatment meaning: pre-vaccination baseline after standard-of-care therapy. New astrocytomas of WHO grade 3 or 4 that were IDH1-mutant and ATRX-lost were found in the donors. Study-wide results and limits: Most patients, 85% to 95%, showed vaccine-induced immune responses.

The table lists this clone with a count of one. Antigen unknown. Data came from immunoSEQ multiplex PCR; TCRdb stores just in-frame clones and leaves some out. The table shows some 51,000 clones, with over 60% occurring only once. V lost 7 bases, J lost 4 bases, and 15 bases lay in between. The V gene's germline CDR1 is SGHDT and CDR2 YYEEEE. CDR3 length: 15 residues. The TCR sequence derives from a woman aged 40 to 50 with glioma. This specimen consisted of PBMCs, obtained from a glioma patient treated with radiotherapy, temozolomide or both. The chain couples TRBV5-6 to TRBJ2-6; D is ambiguous. The CDR3 DNA reads as TGTGCCAGCGTCACTGGTGGGTCCGGGGCCAACGTCCTGACTTTC. Its translation is CASVTGGSGANVLTF.